This T cell receptor beta chain was sequenced in a study of blood T cell repertoires in COVID-19 (dated by TCRdb to the early 2020s). About the full investigation: The collaborator samples originated in the United States, Italy and Spain and spanned the acute and convalescent phases of COVID-19. The repertoires were released in a freely available public database intended as a resource for research on the immune response to SARS-CoV-2. Where available, HLA class I and class II types were taken from metadata supplied by the sample provider and were not determined by assay-based typing. The material from the prospective study consisted of cDNA or gDNA derived from T cells, B-cell-depleted T cells, or PBMCs. The samples were drawn from the first 160 participants of the ongoing ImmuneRACE study and from under 1,500 subjects provided by 6 global collaborators. Deeply sampled blood TCRbeta repertoires from subjects exposed to, actively infected with, or recovered from COVID-19 were included in the dataset. Sample metadata almost always included a de-identified subject ID, COVID-19 status, age in years and sex.

Each collaborating institution followed its own protocols to collect whole blood in K2EDTA tubes. Collaborator samples were shipped for TCRbeta analysis as frozen whole blood, isolated PBMCs, or DNA extracted from either sample type. As concerns this clone: The antigen it binds to is not known. Base quality data are lacking; no much larger clone is found one base away.

The immunoSEQ Assay, a bias-controlled multiplex PCR, was used to amplify TCRbeta CDR3 regions from genomic DNA. The authors' analysis ran thus. The number of nucleated cells in each sample was estimated by amplification of reference gene primers within the assay. Sequence reads were collapsed and filtered to measure the absolute abundance of every unique TCRbeta CDR3 rearrangement. Productive Simpson clonality was computed per sample as the square root of Simpson's diversity index over productive rearrangements. TCRdb stores this immuneACCESS table with in-frame sequences only. Part of the clones is absent; in the studies checked, under half of the shortfall reflects unresolved V genes, and no reason is known for the rest. The D gene and trimming were derived from the DNA, and the V and J assignments and clone size from that table. For this sample there are about 65,000 clones; nearly 85% appear just once. The ten largest clones take up about 41% of the sample.

Study-level results and caveats: The amount of clinical and demographic metadata varied by source and participant and was provided uncurated.

The receptor's source is a human donor in a cohort sampled during active COVID-19. The sequenced material came from peripheral blood.

The CDR3 region has the sequence CSVGPSGGIAAQYF. Here is the DNA: TGCAGCGTAGGCCCCTCCGGGGGGATCGCGGCCCAGTACTTC. The chain is assembled from TRBV29-1 and TRBJ2-5; a stretch of 7 junction bases matches TRBD2. CDR1 and CDR2 are read off the germline V gene as SQVTM and ANQGSEA. The CDR3 sequence holds 14 residues, the cysteine and phenylalanine included. This entry keeps only the CDR3 DNA: 42 bases, framed from base 1. V ends up 6 bases short and J 9 bases short, with an unmatched junction base count of 16.